The 16 T cell receptor beta chains below were found in one sample sequenced in a study of CD8 T cells in ankylosing spondylitis. General study findings and limits: A motif in TCR beta, a set of under ten highly homologous variants, appeared characteristic of ankylosing spondylitis blood.

TCRdb fed the 5' RACE reads into MiXCR, producing one record per CDR3 protein. In the table there are roughly 350,000 distinct CDR3 sequences, less than 10% of which are singletons. No antigen has been assigned to these receptors. Sequenced material: blood, either unsorted or a sorted T cell fraction (not recorded which). Receptors were obtained from a male donor with ankylosing spondylitis.

This clonotype was detected ten times or more. This chain connects TRBV3-1 to TRBJ2-1; D possibly corresponds to TRBD1 (5 bases). CDR3 length: 16 residues. Germline CDR1 and CDR2: LGHDT and YNNKEL (reference sequence). Trimming shortened V by 2 bases and J by 0 bases, and 11 bases separated the two germline ends. CDR3 nucleotide sequence: TGTGCCAGCAGCCAATTGCAGGGCCTCTCCTACAATGAGCAGTTCTTC. Translated: CASSQLQGLSYNEQFF.

The V and J genes are TRBV19 and TRBJ2-2; no clear D gene. This CDR3 has 17 residues. Germline V CDR1 and CDR2: LNHDA, SQIVND (reference sequence). The V end lost 3 bases, the J end lost 1 base, and 15 bases lay between the germline ends. The chain's CDR3 is CASSIEEPLMNTGELFF. CDR3 bases: TGTGCCAGTAGTATTGAGGAACCCCTAATGAACACCGGGGAGCTGTTTTTT.

V gene TRBV25-1 combines with J gene TRBJ1-1; 9 bases are shared with TRBD1. This CDR3 spans 13 amino acids. Per germline, CDR1 MGHDK and CDR2 SYGVNS. CDR3 nucleotides: TGTGTTGTAACAGGGGGCTCGAACACTGAAGCTTTCTTT. Amino acids: CVVTGGSNTEAFF.

This clonotype was seen repeatedly, ten times or more. V and J are TRBV9 and TRBJ1-4; D not certain. V was shortened by 0 bases and J by 4 bases, with 10 bases between the two germline ends. The CDR3 has 15 residues. CDR1 and CDR2 from the germline V gene are SGDLS and YYNGEE. The CDR3 DNA reads TGTGCCAGCAGCGTAGGCGGACGGCGTAATGAAAAACTGTTTTTT. Translated, it gives CASSVGGRRNEKLFF.

V gene TRBV11-2 combines with J gene TRBJ1-5; D may be TRBD1 (6 bases). V lost 6 bases, J lost 4 bases, and 10 bases lay in between. Germline V gives CDR1 SGHAT, CDR2 FQNNGV. This CDR3 has 13 residues. The CDR3 here is CASSVQGNQPQHF. CDR3 DNA: TGTGCCAGCAGTGTACAGGGTAATCAGCCCCAGCATTTT.

This clonotype has at least ten counts. V usage is TRBV6-2 or TRBV6-3 and J usage is TRBJ2-3; 14 bases map to TRBD2. Trimming took 0 bases from V and 2 from J; bases not matched to a gene: 10. Germline V gene lookup returns CDR1 MNHEY and CDR2 SVGEGT. The CDR3 is made up of 20 amino acids. The CDR3 DNA reads TGTGCCAGCAGTTACTCGTTCCCGGGACTAGCGGGAGTTCCCACAGATACGCAGTATTTT. It specifies CASSYSFPGLAGVPTDTQYF.

This clonotype was found many times. The chain uses TRBV4-1 and TRBJ1-5; no clear D gene. The CDR3 totals 16 residues. Germline loops: CDR1 MGHRA, CDR2 YSYEKL. V gave up 0 bases and J gave up 0 bases, with 9 bases separating them. The CDR3 DNA follows: TGCGCCAGCAGCCAAGATTCGGGCTATAGCAATCAGCCCCAGCATTTT. It yields the protein CASSQDSGYSNQPQHF.

The V and J genes are TRBV5-6 and TRBJ1-2, with 10 positions matching TRBD1. This CDR3 is 13 amino acids long. Germline V gene lookup returns CDR1 SGHDT and CDR2 YYEEEE. Trimming cost V 4 bases and J 8 bases; bases outside gene matches: 5. CDR3 in amino acids: CASSRQGAQGYTF. CDR3 DNA sequence: TGTGCCAGCAGCCGACAGGGGGCTCAAGGCTACACCTTC.

This clonotype was recorded many times. The chain joins TRBV10-3 to TRBJ2-7, with D perhaps TRBD2 (5 bases). This CDR3 is built from 14 residues. Germline V gene data show CDR1 as ENHRY and CDR2 as SYGVKD. Between the trimmed V and J ends, which lost 8 bases and 0 bases, there was a span of 14 bases. CDR3 sequence: CAICGGQSSYEQYF. The CDR3 region has the DNA TGTGCCATCTGCGGAGGTCAGAGCTCCTACGAGCAGTACTTC.

This clonotype was seen only a few times. The V and J genes are TRBV12-3 or TRBV12-4 and TRBJ2-7; no definite D call. V was trimmed by 1 base and J by 6 bases, leaving 7 bases between them. The CDR3 totals 12 residues. Here the CDR3 DNA reads TGTGCCAGCAGTTTAGAGTGGTTCGAGCAGTACTTC. It yields the protein CASSLEWFEQYF.

This clonotype was recorded a few times. The genes are TRBV27 and TRBJ2-7; 9 positions agree with TRBD1. CDR3 length equals 14 residues. With V trimmed by 3 bases and J by 4 bases, 4 bases remained unmatched. The germline CDR1 and CDR2 sequences are MNHEY and SMNVEV (reference sequence). The CDR3 protein is CASSFGDRAYEQYF. The CDR3 DNA is TGTGCCAGCAGTTTCGGGGACAGGGCGTACGAGCAGTACTTC.

The J gene is TRBJ2-7, the V gene TRBV2; 8 bases are shared with TRBD2. Germline CDR1 is SNHLY and CDR2 is FYNNEI. Trimming cost V 3 bases and J 3 bases; bases outside gene matches: 7. This CDR3 comprises 15 residues. CDR3 loop: CASSDMAGGYYEQYF. The CDR3 DNA sequence: TGTGCCAGCAGTGATATGGCGGGAGGCTACTACGAGCAGTACTTC.

This clonotype was recorded many times. This chain joins TRBV18 and TRBJ1-6; a possible D gene is TRBD1 (5 bases). CDR1 and CDR2 (germline): KGHSH, LQKENI. V gave up 5 bases and J gave up 5 bases, with 10 bases separating them. This CDR3 spans 14 amino acids. The DNA for the CDR3 is TGTGCCAGCTCAACCGGGACGGATAATTCACCCCTCCACTTT. This sequence encodes CASSTGTDNSPLHF.

A few counts support this clonotype. The chain employs TRBV5-5 and TRBJ2-5, with D tentatively TRBD2 (5 bases). This CDR3 is 16 amino acids long. The V gene's germline CDR1 is SGHKS and CDR2 YYEKEE (reference sequence). V dropped 0 bases and J dropped 2 bases, with 14 bases sitting between them. CDR3 sequence (DNA): TGTGCCAGCAGCTTGGAGGTGATGGGAGTTCAAGAGACCCAGTACTTC. Translation: CASSLEVMGVQETQYF.

This clonotype occurred a few times. The rearrangement links TRBV12-3 or TRBV12-4 to TRBJ2-2; 10 nucleotides agree with TRBD1. CDR3 length: 14 amino acids. With 5 bases clipped from V and 9 bases from J, the junction kept 6 bases outside the gene matches. DNA of the CDR3: TGTGCCAGCAGTACGGGACAGGGGTTAAGGGAGCTGTTTTTT. Its translation: CASSTGQGLRELFF.

This clonotype was detected only a few times. The chain employs TRBV7-9 and TRBJ1-1, with no clear D. The CDR3 is 14 residues long. The V gene's germline CDR1 is SEHNR and CDR2 FQNEAQ (reference sequence). Trimming shortened V by 6 bases and J by 0 bases, and 11 bases separated the two germline ends. DNA of the CDR3: TGTGCCAGCAGACCCCCCGACATGAACACTGAAGCTTTCTTT. Amino acid sequence: CASRPPDMNTEAFF.